These 8 T cell receptor beta chains share one sample of origin, sequenced in a study of Ad26.COV2.S vaccination and SARS-CoV-2 variants. Specified treatment: roughly 18 received Ad26.COV2.S at low or high dose, single or two shots; several received placebo; per-sample allocation not given. Day 63 following the first vaccine or placebo injection was when the samples were taken. Profiling relied on immunoSEQ multiplex PCR, and the TCRdb table lists in-frame clones only, not all of them. The table includes about 260,000 clones, roughly 87% detected once. The specimen comprised peripheral blood, sampled in a trial of Ad26.COV2.S vaccine versus placebo. These receptors all come from a person between 18 and 60 years old who received the Ad26.COV2.S COVID-19 vaccine or a placebo.

The genes are TRBV25-1 and TRBJ2-7, with a possible D match to TRBD1 (5 bases). Trimming took 5 bases from V and 3 from J, leaving 14 bases between them. CDR1 MGHDK and CDR2 SYGVNS come from the germline V gene. This CDR3 comprises 14 residues. CDR3 DNA sequence: TGTGCCAGCAGTTGGGGCACAGGCCACTACGAGCAGTACTTC. As protein: CASSWGTGHYEQYF.

This chain links TRBV5-1 with TRBJ2-2, with D maybe TRBD1 (5 bases). The CDR3 has 16 residues. Trimming cost V 3 bases and J 0 bases, with 12 bases left between them. Germline-derived CDR1 and CDR2 are SGHRS and YFSETQ. CDR3 coding DNA: TGCGCCAGCAGCTGGGGATGGGGCTCGAACACCGGGGAGCTGTTTTTT. Encoded protein: CASSWGWGSNTGELFF. The whole variable domain, remainder taken from reference TRBV5-1 and TRBJ2-2, is KAGVTQTPRYLIKTRGQQVTLSCSPISGHRSVSWYQQTPGQGLQFLFEYFSETQRNKGNFPGRFSGRQFSNSRSEMNVSTLELGDSALYLCASSWGWGSNTGELFFGEGSRLTVL.

The chain has TRBV15 and TRBJ2-7; unclear D gene. In germline, CDR1 is LNHNV, CDR2 YYDKDF (reference sequence). Trimming cost V 3 bases and J 9 bases, with 9 bases left between them. The CDR3 extends over 11 amino acids. The CDR3 region has the DNA TGTGCCACCAGCAGGGCCCGGGTGCAGTACTTC. Its translation: CATSRARVQYF.

The chain has TRBV6-6 and TRBJ2-7; D might be TRBD1 (6 bases). The CDR3 runs to 13 residues. CDR1 and CDR2 (germline): MNHNY, SVGAGI (reference sequence). With 5 bases removed from V and 6 bases from J, the gap between germline ends came to 14 bases. CDR3 bases: TGTGCCAGCAGTGACTTACAGGGATCCGAGCAGTACGTC. Translation gives CASSDLQGSEQYV.

The chain combines TRBV24-1 with TRBJ2-1; D ambiguous. Trimming removed 6 bases from V and 9 bases from J, with 8 bases in between. The CDR3 covers 11 residues. CDR1 and CDR2 from the germline V gene are KGHDR and SFDVKD. The CDR3: CATSYLSEQFF. DNA for the CDR3: TGTGCCACCAGTTACCTCAGTGAGCAGTTCTTC.

The chain recombines TRBV18 with TRBJ1-1; 12 bases are shared with TRBD1. This CDR3 comprises 16 residues. CDR1 is KGHSH, CDR2 LQKENI, per germline. Losses at the gene ends were 3 bases for V and 1 base for J; bases not matched to a gene: 3. CDR3 in DNA: TGTGCCAGCTCACCGGGACAGGGGGCAGGGAACACTGAAGCTTTCTTT. This codes for CASSPGQGAGNTEAFF.

The CDR3 coding sequence is TGTGCCAGCAGCCCCAGACCAGGCAGGGCTTTCTTT. Translation: CASSPRPGRAFF. The V gene is TRBV7-2, the J gene TRBJ1-1; unclear D gene. CDR1 SGHTA and CDR2 FQGNSA come from the germline V gene. V lost 5 bases and J lost 11, with 15 bases in between. The CDR3 length is 12 residues. The whole variable domain, remainder taken from reference TRBV7-2 and TRBJ1-1, is GAGVSQSPSNKVTEKGKDVELRCDPISGHTALYWYRQSLGQGLEFLIYFQGNSAPDKSGLPSDRFSAERTGGSVSTLTIQRTQQEDSAVYLCASSPRPGRAFFGQGTRLTVV.

This chain connects TRBV19 to TRBJ2-2; D is undetermined. The CDR3 has 14 amino acids. Per germline, CDR1 LNHDA and CDR2 SQIVND (reference sequence). Between the trimmed V and J ends, which lost 2 bases and 3 bases, there was a span of 7 bases. The CDR3 loop reads CASSIRKDTGELFF. CDR3 nucleotide sequence: TGTGCCAGTAGTATAAGGAAGGACACCGGGGAGCTGTTTTTT.